The entry below gives a single T cell receptor (beta chain) sequence along with its context. The source of the sample is a study of blood T cell repertoires in COVID-19. Background on the study: The United States, Italy and Spain were the sources of the acute and convalescent COVID-19 samples. The analysed material was cDNA or gDNA that came from T cells, B-cell-depleted T cells, or PBMCs.

Germline V gives CDR1 MNHEY, CDR2 SMNVEV (reference sequence). V gave up 6 bases and J gave up 6 bases, with 25 bases separating them. The CDR3 spans 17 residues. In the authors' methods: By means of reference gene primer amplification, nucleated cell counts were estimated. Sequencing was performed with immunoSEQ multiplex PCR; in TCRdb, only in-frame clones are kept and a portion is missing. The DNA gave D and trimming, while V, J and clone size come from that table. The sample includes approximately 50,000 clones, more than 80% seen only once; the top ten take roughly 30%. One Seattle source followed patients from active infection through their disease course.

The TCR originated in a man in his fifties or sixties with COVID-19, enrolled during active disease. The chain couples TRBV27 to TRBJ2-3, with D perhaps matching TRBD2 (6 bases). Sequencing used peripheral blood. CDR3 protein: CASSTHVGLAWVDTQYF. The DNA for the CDR3 is TGTGCCAGCAGCACCCACGTGGGCCTAGCGTGGGTGGATACGCAGTATTTT.